These 25 T cell receptor beta chains were sequenced from one sample in a study of shared clonotypes between healthy human individuals (TCRdb year 2020). Receptor libraries were prepared by the immunoSEQ multiplex PCR assay. Entries here come from immuneACCESS through TCRdb and include only in-frame sequences with V and J called. Some clones fail to appear in such tables; in the studies checked, an unresolved V gene covers under half of the shortfall, and the cause of the remainder is unknown. In this sample the table shows approximately 500,000 clones, approximately 80% of which occur a single time. The top ten clonotypes cover more than 10% of the sample. Sequenced sample: PBMCs. These receptors were taken from a woman between 40 and 55 years old in good health. Some clones in this sample may be carry-over from other donors' samples.

This clone was observed a few times. The rearrangement links TRBV9 to TRBJ2-3; unclear D gene. V gave up 3 bases and J gave up 1 base, with 3 bases separating them. The CDR3 is 12 residues long. Germline CDR1 is SGDLS and CDR2 is YYNGEE. CDR3 bases: TGTGCCAGCAGCGGACGCACAGATACGCAGTATTTT. Its protein is CASSGRTDTQYF.

The rearrangement links TRBV5-1 to TRBJ2-2; the D gene is possibly TRBD2 (6 bases). Trimming left V 0 bases short and J 3 bases short, with 12 bases between. This CDR3 spans 16 amino acids. Per germline, CDR1 SGHRS and CDR2 YFSETQ. CDR3 protein: CASSLGGISHTGELFF. The CDR3 nucleotides are TGCGCCAGCAGCTTGGGCGGGATTAGTCACACCGGGGAGCTGTTTTTT. Using reference TRBV5-1 and TRBJ2-2 for the parts outside the CDR3, the full variable domain is KAGVTQTPRYLIKTRGQQVTLSCSPISGHRSVSWYQQTPGQGLQFLFEYFSETQRNKGNFPGRFSGRQFSNSRSEMNVSTLELGDSALYLCASSLGGISHTGELFFGEGSRLTVL.

The chain joins TRBV7-9 to TRBJ2-1; tentative D call: TRBD2 (7 bases). Trimming pared 0 bases from V and 6 bases from J, leaving 9 bases between. This CDR3 is built from 14 residues. The germline V gene has CDR1 SEHNR and CDR2 FQNEAQ (reference sequence). CDR3 amino acids: CASSLAGGVNEQFF. In DNA, the CDR3 is TGTGCCAGCAGCTTAGCAGGGGGGGTCAATGAGCAGTTCTTC. Based on the CDR3 plus reference TRBV7-9 and TRBJ2-1, the full variable domain is DTGVSQNPRHKITKRGQNVTFRCDPISEHNRLYWYRQTLGQGPEFLTYFQNEAQLEKSRLLSDRFSAERPKGSFSTLEIQRTEQGDSAMYLCASSLAGGVNEQFFGPGTRLTVL.

The genes are TRBV27 and TRBJ1-1; the match to TRBD1 covers 8 bases. V lost 8 bases to trimming and J lost 6 bases; unmatched junction nucleotides: 11. The germline V gene encodes CDR1 MNHEY and CDR2 SMNVEV (reference sequence). The CDR3 spans 14 residues. CDR3 in DNA: TGTGCCAGCGGACCAGGGGGCGGGATCCCTGAAGCTTTCTTT. Translated: CASGPGGGIPEAFF.

The genes are TRBV12-5 and TRBJ2-1; TRBD2 matches 8 bases. Germline V gene data show CDR1 as LGHNT and CDR2 as FRNRAP. V dropped 2 bases and J dropped 6; count of bases not matched to a gene: 0. This CDR3 comprises 13 residues. The DNA for the CDR3 is TGTGCTAGTGGTTTGACTAGCGGCAATGAGCAGTTCTTC. Its translation is CASGLTSGNEQFF.

The genes are TRBV11-2 and TRBJ1-4, with 9 bases aligning to TRBD1. This CDR3 is built from 16 residues. CDR1 and CDR2 from the germline V gene are SGHAT and FQNNGV. Trimming cost V 5 bases and J 3 bases; bases outside gene matches: 7. In nucleotides, the CDR3 is TGTGCCAGCAGCCTAACGAGGACAGGGGCTAATGAAAAACTGTTTTTT. It is translated as CASSLTRTGANEKLFF.

V and J are TRBV7-3 and TRBJ2-1, with TRBD2 identical over 11 bases. V trimming: 4 bases; J trimming: 5 bases; junction bases outside the gene matches: 4. The germline V gene encodes CDR1 SGHTA and CDR2 FQGTGA. CDR3 size: 15 residues. The CDR3 DNA reads TGTGCCAGCAGCTCTCTAGCGGGGGGACACAATGAGCAGTTCTTC. Amino acid sequence: CASSSLAGGHNEQFF.

The chain's CDR3 is CASSMAPGRSYEQYF. As DNA, the CDR3 is TGTGCCAGTAGTATGGCTCCGGGACGAAGCTACGAGCAGTACTTC. The V call is TRBV19, the J call TRBJ2-7; D is possibly TRBD1 or TRBD2 (5 bases each). V lost 3 bases to trimming and J lost 3 bases, with 15 bases between them. This CDR3 region has 15 residues. CDR1 and CDR2 (germline): LNHDA, SQIVND (reference sequence).

In this sample, this clone turned up many times. V usage is TRBV21-1 and J usage is TRBJ2-7. TRBV21-1 is marked as a pseudogene. This CDR3 has 17 amino acids. The CDR3 DNA reads TGTGCCAGCAGCAAAGGGGGAAAAGGGTCCTCAGGCTACGAGCAGTACTTC. This gives the protein CASSKGGKGSSGYEQYF.

Comment on this clone: A read error is possible here, since a much larger clone lies one base away. Other DNA sequences in the sample encode the same CDR3. This chain connects TRBV9 to TRBJ2-5, with 9 nucleotides matching TRBD2. J gave up 1 base and V 4 bases, and 5 bases lay outside the gene matches. Per the germline V gene, CDR1 is SGDLS and CDR2 is YYNGEE. The length of the CDR3 is 15 residues. The CDR3 DNA is TGTGCCAGCAGCCCCGGGACTAGCCTCCAAGAGACCCAGTACTTC. It codes for CASSPGTSLQETQYF.

The chain uses TRBV28 and TRBJ2-1, with D possibly TRBD2 on 6 matching bases. Germline values: CDR1 MDHEN, CDR2 SYDVKM. The CDR3 loop spans 15 amino acids. Trimming shortened V by 3 bases and J by 7 bases, and 16 bases separated the two germline ends. CDR3 sequence reads: CASSFGALAPNEQFF. The CDR3 nucleotides are TGTGCCAGCAGTTTTGGGGCCCTAGCGCCGAATGAGCAGTTCTTC.

The chain joins TRBV18 to TRBJ1-1; D call uncertain. V gave up 4 bases and J gave up 8 bases, with 8 bases separating them. Germline assignment: CDR1 KGHSH and CDR2 LQKENI. The CDR3 has 11 amino acids. The CDR3 nucleotides are TGTGCCAGCTCACGGGAAAAAGAAGCTTTCTTT. It encodes CASSREKEAFF.

This chain uses TRBV7-2 with TRBJ2-7, with 9 bases matching TRBD1. Germline CDR1 SGHTA, CDR2 FQGNSA. V shed 6 bases and J 4 bases; nucleotides not matched to a gene: 7. This CDR3 is 14 amino acids long. As DNA, the CDR3 is TGTGCCAGCAGTTCCGGGACAGGGTTATACGAGCAGTACTTC. Residues: CASSSGTGLYEQYF.

The chain couples TRBV10-3 to TRBJ2-3; tentatively, D is TRBD1 (6 bases). CDR3 length: 14 amino acids. The V gene's germline CDR1 is ENHRY and CDR2 SYGVKD. The ends were cut back, 0 bases at V and 6 bases at J, with 10 bases in the middle. This chain's CDR3 is CAISESTQGDTQYF. The CDR3 bases are TGTGCCATCAGTGAGTCGACTCAGGGGGATACGCAGTATTTT.

The V and J genes are TRBV5-3 and TRBJ2-5; D remains ambiguous. The end of the DNA fits TRBJ2-7 better, so the J call may be wrong. TRBV5-3 is flagged as an ORF with uncertain function. The CDR3 sequence is 14 residues long. As DNA, the CDR3 is TGTGCCAGAAGCTGTCCCACGAGACGGTCCGAGCAGTACTTC. Its protein is CARSCPTRRSEQYF.

The V gene is TRBV15, the J gene TRBJ2-7, with D perhaps matching TRBD1 (6 bases). This CDR3 is built from 14 residues. Germline loops: CDR1 LNHNV, CDR2 YYDKDF (reference sequence). The V gene lost 4 bases and the J gene lost 3 bases, with 13 bases spanning the gap. The CDR3 loop is CATSIDRHSYEQYF. In nucleotides, the CDR3 is TGTGCCACCAGCATCGACAGGCATAGCTACGAGCAGTACTTC.

The chain joins TRBV5-1 to TRBJ2-5, with 10 bases aligning to TRBD1. Germline V gene lookup returns CDR1 SGHRS and CDR2 YFSETQ. The ends lost 0 bases at V and 5 bases at J; junction bases unmatched: 7. This CDR3 is 16 amino acids long. CDR3 nucleotide sequence: TGCGCCAGCAGCTTGGGACAGGGGGCGGGTGAGGAGACCCAGTACTTC. As protein: CASSLGQGAGEETQYF.

The rearrangement joins TRBV5-4 to TRBJ2-3, with D possibly matching TRBD2 (5 bases). Trimming removed 0 bases at V and 1 base at J, with 21 bases between. CDR1 and CDR2 (germline): SGHNT, YYREEE (reference sequence). The CDR3 has 19 amino acids. CDR3 region: CASSLEGLWEPGRTDTQYF. CDR3 coding DNA: TGTGCCAGCAGCTTGGAAGGACTCTGGGAACCTGGACGCACAGATACGCAGTATTTT.

The chain recombines TRBV19 with TRBJ1-4; D gene ambiguous. CDR1 is LNHDA, CDR2 SQIVND, per germline (reference sequence). V was cut by 3 bases and J by 8 bases, with 10 bases left in between. The CDR3 contains 13 residues. The CDR3 sequence: CASSIPAGEKLFF. Written as DNA, the CDR3 is TGTGCCAGTAGTATCCCAGCGGGGGAAAAACTGTTTTTT.

V is TRBV2 and J is TRBJ2-7; 7 bases agree with TRBD2. The CDR3 consists of 14 residues. Germline CDR1 reads SNHLY; CDR2 reads FYNNEI. The trim removed 3 bases at V and 4 bases at J, leaving 6 bases unmatched. The chain's CDR3 is CASSEGGSWYEQYF. The CDR3 bases are TGTGCCAGCAGTGAGGGCGGGAGTTGGTACGAGCAGTACTTC.

This sequence joins TRBV28 and TRBJ1-1; tentative D call: TRBD1 (6 bases). In germline, CDR1 is MDHEN, CDR2 SYDVKM. The CDR3 consists of 15 residues. V was pared by 6 bases and J by 1 base, with 15 bases between. CDR3 protein: CASSTYGQSNTEAFF. CDR3 DNA sequence: TGTGCCAGCAGCACCTACGGACAGTCGAACACTGAAGCTTTCTTT.

The chain carries TRBV6-1 and TRBJ1-5; D unresolved. Between the trimmed V and J ends, which lost 3 bases and 5 bases, there was a span of 11 bases. Per germline, CDR1 MNHNS and CDR2 SASEGT. The CDR3 covers 14 residues. CDR3 bases: TGTGCCAGCAGTGATCTGGGTCCTTATCAGCCCCAGCATTTT. The encoded protein is CASSDLGPYQPQHF.

This clone has just one count. The chain links TRBV29-1 to TRBJ2-5, with TRBD2 identical over 15 bases. Germline V lookup: CDR1 SQVTM, CDR2 ANQGSEA. This CDR3 has 14 residues. V lost 7 bases to trimming and J lost 5 bases; unmatched junction nucleotides: 5. As DNA, the CDR3 is TGCAGCGCCGGGACTAGCGGGAGGTGGGAGACCCAGTACTTC. Amino acids: CSAGTSGRWETQYF.

The V and J genes are TRBV7-3 and TRBJ2-2, with 12 bases aligning to TRBD2. This CDR3 region has 18 residues. Trimming cost V 4 bases and J 2 bases; bases outside gene matches: 8. The V gene's germline CDR1 is SGHTA and CDR2 FQGTGA. The CDR3 region is CASSSTRLAGDNTGELFF. CDR3 coding DNA: TGTGCCAGCAGCTCCACTCGACTAGCGGGAGACAACACCGGGGAGCTGTTTTTT.

The V and J genes are TRBV28 and TRBJ2-1, with TRBD2 matching over 8 bases. Germline V gene lookup returns CDR1 MDHEN and CDR2 SYDVKM. The CDR3 has 18 residues. Trimming at V came to 6 bases and at J to 4 bases, leaving 17 bases not matched to a gene. CDR3 sequence (DNA): TGTGCCAGCAGCTCCCCCGGCGGGGGGACGGTTCAATACAATGAGCAGTTCTTC. This translates into CASSSPGGGTVQYNEQFF.